Shown below are 19 T cell receptor beta chains from a single sample sequenced in a study of blood T cell repertoires in COVID-19. Sequencing was performed with immunoSEQ multiplex PCR; in TCRdb, only in-frame clones are kept and a portion is missing. The data contain about 130,000 clones, approximately 81% of them seen just once; the ten biggest clones take up 3.5% to 4%. Material for sequencing was peripheral blood. All receptors derive from a woman aged 50 to 60 with acute or convalescent COVID-19.

The V call is TRBV7-8, the J call TRBJ1-1; no reliable D call. The germline V gene encodes CDR1 SGHVS and CDR2 FQNEAQ. This CDR3 is built from 13 residues. V was cut by 5 bases and J by 1 base, with 8 bases left in between. CDR3 DNA: TGTGCCAGCAGCATATCGGGGAACACTGAAGCTTTCTTT. Translated: CASSISGNTEAFF.

This clone has just a few counts. The CDR3: CASSPGTSPLMAYNEQFF. CDR3 DNA: TGTGCCAGCAGCCCAGGGACTAGTCCCTTGATGGCCTACAATGAGCAGTTCTTC. This rearrangement joins TRBV7-9 to TRBJ2-1; TRBD2 matches at 8 bases. Trimming took 5 bases from V and 2 from J; bases not matched to a gene: 14. Germline loops: CDR1 SEHNR, CDR2 FQNEAQ (reference sequence). The length of the CDR3 is 18 residues.

V usage is TRBV30 and J usage is TRBJ1-2; 10 bases align to TRBD1. Germline V lookup: CDR1 GTSNPN, CDR2 SVGIG (reference sequence). The CDR3 extends over 16 amino acids. The ends lost 5 bases at V and 2 bases at J; junction bases unmatched: 11. CDR3 loop: CAWARQGAQSNYGYTF. CDR3 nucleotides: TGTGCCTGGGCCCGACAGGGGGCCCAGTCCAACTATGGCTACACCTTC.

The rearrangement links TRBV15 to TRBJ2-3; D is perhaps TRBD1 (5 bases). The germline CDR1 and CDR2 sequences are LNHNV and YYDKDF (reference sequence). The CDR3 has 12 residues. V gave up 6 bases and J gave up 1 base, with 5 bases separating them. In nucleotides, the CDR3 is TGTGCCACCAGAGGGGGCACAGATACGCAGTATTTT. This encodes CATRGGTDTQYF.

In its sample, this clone was seen once. V and J are TRBV5-1 and TRBJ2-5, with TRBD2 matching 16 bases. The CDR3 consists of 17 residues. The V gene's germline CDR1 is SGHRS and CDR2 YFSETQ. The V gene end was trimmed by 5 bases and the J gene end by 5 bases; junction bases not matched to a gene: 9. CDR3 sequence (DNA): TGCGCCAGCAGAACCGGGACTAGCGGGAGGGCCGTTGAGACCCAGTACTTC. The encoded protein is CASRTGTSGRAVETQYF.

The V and J genes are TRBV2 and TRBJ1-1, with D perhaps matching TRBD1 (6 bases). The V and J ends lost 3 bases and 5 bases respectively, with 13 bases between them. CDR1 SNHLY and CDR2 FYNNEI come from the germline V gene. The CDR3 contains 14 residues. This chain's CDR3 is CASSDGEGETEAFF. The CDR3, as DNA: TGTGCCAGCAGTGATGGGGAGGGGGAGACTGAAGCTTTCTTT.

The chain links TRBV5-6 to TRBJ1-2; no reliable D call. This CDR3 region has 14 residues. Trimming pared 2 bases from V and 4 bases from J, leaving 12 bases between. Per the germline V gene, CDR1 is SGHDT and CDR2 is YYEEEE. The CDR3 DNA sequence: TGTGCCAGCAGCTTCCAGGAAGGTTTCTATGGCTACACCTTC. Protein sequence: CASSFQEGFYGYTF.

CDR3 sequence: CSVREGNNYGYTF. The CDR3 DNA is TGCAGCGTCCGGGAGGGAAATAACTATGGCTACACCTTC. The J gene is TRBJ1-2, the V gene TRBV29-1; D ambiguous. Germline V CDR1 and CDR2: SQVTM, ANQGSEA. The CDR3 spans 13 residues. V lost 6 bases to trimming and J lost 1 base, with 12 bases between them.

This clone is labeled medium-sized. Other DNA variants within this sample encode the same CDR3. The chain recombines TRBV4-1 with TRBJ1-1; unclear D gene. Germline V gives CDR1 MGHRA, CDR2 YSYEKL. This CDR3 has 13 residues. V shed 1 base and J shed 5 bases, with 8 bases lying between them. CDR3 protein: CASSQGTGTEAFF. The CDR3 DNA is TGCGCCAGCAGCCAAGGAACCGGGACTGAAGCTTTCTTT.

The V call is TRBV6-5, the J call TRBJ1-1; D is perhaps TRBD1 (6 bases). V lost 7 bases and J 0 bases, leaving 6 bases between the germline ends. This CDR3 contains 12 residues. The V gene's germline CDR1 is MNHEY and CDR2 SVGAGI. The CDR3: CASNRVNTEAFF. DNA for the CDR3: TGTGCCAGCAACAGGGTGAACACTGAAGCTTTCTTT.

V is TRBV2 and J is TRBJ1-1, with TRBD1 matching 10 bases. Germline V gene data show CDR1 as SNHLY and CDR2 as FYNNEI. V gave up 6 bases and J gave up 5 bases; unmatched junction bases: 6. The CDR3 is 14 amino acids. CDR3 amino acids: CASSTPDRGTEAFF. The CDR3 coding sequence is TGTGCCAGCAGCACCCCGGACAGGGGGACTGAAGCTTTCTTT.

This clone was seen only once. The gene calls are TRBV10-3 and TRBJ1-1; perhaps TRBD1 as D (6 bases). Germline V CDR1 and CDR2: ENHRY, SYGVKD. V gave up 4 bases and J gave up 0 bases, with 12 bases separating them. CDR3 length: 15 residues. The CDR3 here is CAISGDRNMNTEAFF. The CDR3 DNA reads as TGTGCCATCAGTGGTGACAGGAACATGAACACTGAAGCTTTCTTT.

The CDR3 sequence is CASSTQTGNSKNIQYF. CDR3 bases: TGTGCCAGTAGTACGCAAACAGGGAATTCCAAAAACATTCAGTACTTC. This chain joins TRBV19 and TRBJ2-4, with D perhaps TRBD1 (6 bases). CDR3 length: 16 residues. Germline V lookup: CDR1 LNHDA, CDR2 SQIVND (reference sequence). V was shortened by 4 bases and J by 2 bases, with 15 bases between the two germline ends.

This chain uses TRBV19 with TRBJ1-5; D uncertain. Trimming removed 1 base at V and 2 bases at J, with 12 bases between. The CDR3 extends over 16 amino acids. The germline V gene has CDR1 LNHDA and CDR2 SQIVND (reference sequence). CDR3 protein: CASSIGRSRGNQPQHF. The CDR3 DNA reads TGTGCCAGTAGTATAGGGAGATCGAGGGGCAATCAGCCCCAGCATTTT.

The V and J genes are TRBV2 and TRBJ2-7; possible D gene TRBD1, 5 bases. Germline CDR1 and CDR2: SNHLY and FYNNEI. The V end lost 3 bases, the J end lost 3 bases, and 15 bases lay between the germline ends. There are 15 residues in the CDR3. CDR3 residues: CASSDWAGKHYEQYF. The CDR3 DNA follows: TGTGCCAGCAGTGATTGGGCAGGGAAACACTACGAGCAGTACTTC.

This sequence joins TRBV30 and TRBJ1-5; 9 bases are shared with TRBD1. CDR1 is GTSNPN, CDR2 SVGIG, per germline (reference sequence). CDR3 size: 14 residues. V shed 4 bases, J shed 6 bases, and the junction held 7 bases outside the gene matches. The CDR3 loop is CAWKTGTGSQPQHF. The CDR3 DNA reads TGTGCCTGGAAGACCGGGACAGGGAGTCAGCCCCAGCATTTT. Looking up the rest from reference TRBV30 and TRBJ1-5 gives the full variable domain: SQTIHQWPATLVQPVGSPLSLECTVEGTSNPNLYWYRQAAGRGLQLLFYSVGIGQISSEVPQNLSASRPQDRQFILSSKKLLLSDSGFYLCAWKTGTGSQPQHFGDGTRLSIL.

The gene calls are TRBV4-1 and TRBJ1-4; 7 nucleotides align to TRBD1. Germline V gene sequence: CDR1 MGHRA, CDR2 YSYEKL. V was pared by 1 base and J by 7 bases, with 3 bases of the junction left unmatched. The CDR3 covers 14 residues. The CDR3, as DNA: TGCGCCAGCAGCCAAGCTACAGGGGTTGAAAAACTGTTTTTT. It specifies CASSQATGVEKLFF.

CDR3 sequence: CASNRQSSGNTIYF. Written as DNA, the CDR3 is TGTGCCAGCAACCGACAGTCCTCTGGAAACACCATATATTTT. The rearrangement uses TRBV28 and TRBJ1-3, with D perhaps matching TRBD1 (5 bases). CDR3 length: 14 amino acids. V dropped 7 bases and J dropped 0 bases, with 10 bases sitting between them. Germline CDR1 reads MDHEN; CDR2 reads SYDVKM.

This clone was detected ten times or more. The chain carries TRBV27 and TRBJ2-7; maybe TRBD1 (5 bases). Trimming cost V 6 bases and J 3 bases, with 12 bases left between them. The CDR3 totals 13 residues. Germline CDR1 reads MNHEY; CDR2 reads SMNVEV (reference sequence). This CDR3 reads CASRDGQGYEQYF. The CDR3 DNA reads as TGTGCCAGCAGAGACGGGCAGGGCTACGAGCAGTACTTC.